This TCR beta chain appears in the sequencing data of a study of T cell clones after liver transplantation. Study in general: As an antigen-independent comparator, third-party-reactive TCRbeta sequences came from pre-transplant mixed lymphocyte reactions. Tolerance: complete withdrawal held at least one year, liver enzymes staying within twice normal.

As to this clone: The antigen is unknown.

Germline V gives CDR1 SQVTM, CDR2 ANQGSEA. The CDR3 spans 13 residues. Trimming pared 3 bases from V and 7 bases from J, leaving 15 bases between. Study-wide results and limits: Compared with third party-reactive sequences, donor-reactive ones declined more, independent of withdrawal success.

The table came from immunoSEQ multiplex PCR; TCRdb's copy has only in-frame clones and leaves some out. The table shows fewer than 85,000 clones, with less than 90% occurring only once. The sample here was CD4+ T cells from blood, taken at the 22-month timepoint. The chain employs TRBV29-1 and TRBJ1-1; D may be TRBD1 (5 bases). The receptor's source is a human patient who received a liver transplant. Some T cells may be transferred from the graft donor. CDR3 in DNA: TGCAGCGTTGATATGGGGGATAAAGATGAAGCTTTCTTT. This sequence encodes CSVDMGDKDEAFF. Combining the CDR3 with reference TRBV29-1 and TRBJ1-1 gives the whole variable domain SAVISQKPSRDICQRGTSLTIQCQVDSQVTMMFWYRQQPGQSLTLIATANQGSEATYESGFVIDKFPISRPNLTFSTLTVSNMSPEDSSIYLCSVDMGDKDEAFFGQGTRLTVV.